Shown below are 23 T cell receptor beta chains from a single sample sequenced in a study of blood T cell repertoires in COVID-19. Generated by immunoSEQ multiplex PCR, the TCRdb table keeps only in-frame clones and is missing some. The table shows 250,000 to 300,000 clones, with 85% occurring only once. Sequences were obtained from peripheral blood. Receptor source: a man aged 45-65 years with active or convalescent COVID-19.

The chain carries TRBV9 and TRBJ2-5; 9 bases align to TRBD2. V lost 0 bases, J lost 3 bases, and 3 bases stayed unmatched. CDR1 and CDR2 from the germline V gene are SGDLS and YYNGEE. This CDR3 is 15 amino acids long. CDR3 residues: CASSVGAGGEETQYF. The CDR3 DNA follows: TGTGCCAGCAGCGTAGGTGCGGGAGGGGAAGAGACCCAGTACTTC. Combining the CDR3 with reference TRBV9 and TRBJ2-5 gives the whole variable domain DSGVTQTPKHLITATGQRVTLRCSPRSGDLSVYWYQQSLDQGLQFLIQYYNGEERAKGNILERFSAQQFPDLHSELNLSSLELGDSALYFCASSVGAGGEETQYFGPGTRLLVL.

The gene calls are TRBV25-1 and TRBJ2-5, with 7 bases aligning to TRBD1. This CDR3 spans 15 amino acids. Germline V gene sequence: CDR1 MGHDK, CDR2 SYGVNS. V lost 4 bases and J lost 4; bases outside the gene matches: 9. The chain's CDR3 is CASSGDRVPGETQYF. CDR3 sequence (DNA): TGTGCCAGCAGTGGCGACAGGGTCCCGGGAGAGACCCAGTACTTC.

The chain recombines TRBV5-4 with TRBJ1-2, with TRBD1 as a possible D gene (5 bases). This CDR3 region has 17 residues. The germline V gene encodes CDR1 SGHNT and CDR2 YYREEE (reference sequence). Between the trimmed V and J ends, which lost 4 bases and 0 bases, there was a span of 19 bases. This CDR3 reads CASSATGRAVANYGYTF. The CDR3 nucleotides are TGTGCCAGCAGCGCCACGGGCAGGGCGGTAGCTAACTATGGCTACACCTTC.

The rearrangement uses TRBV6-2 or TRBV6-3 and TRBJ1-5; 8 nucleotides line up with TRBD1. Germline V gene sequence: CDR1 MNHEY, CDR2 SVGEGT. The CDR3 loop spans 17 amino acids. Losses at the gene ends were 2 bases for V and 2 bases for J; bases not matched to a gene: 8. In DNA form, the CDR3 reads TGTGCCAGCAGTTACCACGGGCAGGGGGCGGGCAATCAGCCCCAGCATTTT. Translating gives CASSYHGQGAGNQPQHF.

This clone was seen just once. The rearrangement links TRBV4-3 to TRBJ2-3, with 10 bases lining up with TRBD2. The ends lost 3 bases at V and 6 bases at J; junction bases unmatched: 9. CDR3 length equals 16 residues. The germline V gene has CDR1 LGHNA and CDR2 YSLEER. The CDR3 loop reads CASSHTSGLAMDTQYF. The CDR3 DNA follows: TGCGCCAGCAGCCATACCTCGGGACTAGCGATGGATACGCAGTATTTT.

The genes are TRBV27 and TRBJ2-3; D perhaps matches TRBD2 (5 bases). CDR3 size: 16 residues. Germline V gives CDR1 MNHEY, CDR2 SMNVEV (reference sequence). Trimming took 10 bases from V and 0 from J, leaving 20 bases between them. Written as DNA, the CDR3 is TGTGCCACCCAAAACTTTCGCGGGTCTAGCACAGATACGCAGTATTTT. Encoded protein: CATQNFRGSSTDTQYF.

This chain connects TRBV5-1 to TRBJ1-3; 10 bases match TRBD1. Germline V lookup: CDR1 SGHRS, CDR2 YFSETQ. The V segment lost 4 bases and the J segment 7 bases; nucleotides outside the gene matches: 5. CDR3 length equals 14 residues. The chain's CDR3 is CASSGGQGKNTIYF. The CDR3 coding sequence is TGCGCCAGCAGCGGGGGACAGGGGAAGAACACCATATATTTT.

The genes are TRBV5-1 and TRBJ1-3; TRBD1 might be the D (5 bases). The germline CDR1 and CDR2 sequences are SGHRS and YFSETQ. The ends were cut back, 1 base at V and 6 bases at J, with 23 bases in the middle. The CDR3 is made up of 18 amino acids. This chain's CDR3 is CASSLNGGPFSPLNTIYF. Here the CDR3 DNA reads TGCGCCAGCAGCTTGAACGGGGGTCCCTTCTCCCCTTTAAACACCATATATTTT.

This chain connects TRBV11-2 to TRBJ2-3, with D possibly TRBD2 on 6 matching bases. The V gene lost 2 bases and the J gene lost 2 bases, with 11 bases spanning the gap. Per the germline V gene, CDR1 is SGHAT and CDR2 is FQNNGV. The CDR3 length is 15 residues. CDR3 DNA sequence: TGTGCCAGCAGCTTATTGGCGGGATCCACAGATACGCAGTATTTT. The encoded protein is CASSLLAGSTDTQYF.

Only one count was recorded for this clone. The genes are TRBV28 and TRBJ1-5, with TRBD1 matching 10 bases. From germline, CDR1 is MDHEN and CDR2 SYDVKM. The ends lost 2 bases at V and 4 bases at J; junction bases unmatched: 2. CDR3 length: 15 amino acids. The CDR3 coding sequence is TGTGCCAGCAGTTTAGGGACAGGGGCTAATCAGCCCCAGCATTTT. It codes for CASSLGTGANQPQHF.

The chain recombines TRBV5-6 with TRBJ2-1; D is perhaps TRBD2 (5 bases). The CDR3 contains 13 residues. CDR1 is SGHDT, CDR2 YYEEEE, per germline. V lost 2 bases and J lost 6, with 9 bases in between. CDR3 in amino acids: CASSLLVSNEQFF. The DNA of the CDR3 is TGTGCCAGCAGCTTACTAGTTAGCAATGAGCAGTTCTTC.

The chain employs TRBV24-1 and TRBJ2-1, with 7 bases matching TRBD2. This CDR3 is 16 amino acids long. In germline, CDR1 is KGHDR, CDR2 SFDVKD. V dropped 3 bases and J dropped 7; count of bases not matched to a gene: 11. DNA of the CDR3: TGTGCCACCAGTGATGCCGGACTAGGCCGGGGGAATGAGCAGTTCTTC. The encoded protein is CATSDAGLGRGNEQFF.

This rearrangement joins TRBV10-3 to TRBJ2-6, with TRBD1 matching over 7 bases. This CDR3 is 16 amino acids long. From germline, CDR1 is ENHRY and CDR2 SYGVKD. Trimming at V came to 9 bases and at J to 0 bases, leaving 8 bases not matched to a gene. CDR3 sequence: CAISGTAISGANVLTF. CDR3 bases: TGTGCCATTTCCGGGACAGCTATCTCTGGGGCCAACGTCCTGACTTTC.

This rearrangement joins TRBV15 to TRBJ1-3; 7 bases align to TRBD1. This CDR3 is 17 amino acids long. In germline, CDR1 is LNHNV, CDR2 YYDKDF (reference sequence). The junction had 11 bases not matched to a gene; V was cut back by 6 bases and J by 0 bases. CDR3 in DNA: TGTGCCACCAGAGAGTGGACAGGACTGAGCTCTGGAAACACCATATATTTT. Translated, it gives CATREWTGLSSGNTIYF.

V and J are TRBV10-2 and TRBJ1-3, with a weak D call TRBD1 (5 bases). Germline assignment: CDR1 WSHSY and CDR2 SAAADI. V was clipped by 4 bases and J by 0 bases, with 13 bases between them. The CDR3 is 16 amino acids. The CDR3 here is CASSGGWTNSGNTIYF. The DNA for the CDR3 is TGCGCCAGCAGTGGGGGTTGGACAAACTCTGGAAACACCATATATTTT.

The rearrangement links TRBV9 to TRBJ2-2; 11 bases are shared with TRBD2. This CDR3 contains 16 residues. The germline gives CDR1 SGDLS, CDR2 YYNGEE. Trimming at V came to 3 bases and at J to 2 bases, leaving 3 bases not matched to a gene. This chain's CDR3 is CASSGGTSGNTGELFF. CDR3 sequence (DNA): TGTGCCAGCAGCGGCGGGACTAGCGGAAACACCGGGGAGCTGTTTTTT.

The rearrangement joins TRBV5-1 to TRBJ2-7; maybe TRBD1 (5 bases). From germline, CDR1 is SGHRS and CDR2 YFSETQ. Trimming cost V 4 bases and J 2 bases, with 13 bases left between them. CDR3 length equals 14 residues. In DNA form, the CDR3 reads TGCGCCAGCAGCCCCTCAGGGCAGCCCTACGAGCAGTACTTC. It translates to CASSPSGQPYEQYF.

The chain combines TRBV7-2 with TRBJ2-3; 10 bases line up with TRBD2. The V gene end was trimmed by 2 bases and the J gene end by 14 bases; junction bases not matched to a gene: 7. The CDR3 is 13 residues long. CDR1 is SGHTA and CDR2 is FQGNSA in the germline V gene. The CDR3, as DNA: TGTGCCAGCAGCTTAAATAGCGGGAGGCCCAGGTATTTT. Protein product: CASSLNSGRPRYF. The whole variable domain, remainder taken from reference TRBV7-2 and TRBJ2-3, is GAGVSQSPSNKVTEKGKDVELRCDPISGHTALYWYRQSLGQGLEFLIYFQGNSAPDKSGLPSDRFSAERTGGSVSTLTIQRTQQEDSAVYLCASSLNSGRPRYFGPGTRLTVL.

This clone was counted a single time. The V gene is TRBV27, the J gene TRBJ2-7; 9 bases line up with TRBD1. The V gene's germline CDR1 is MNHEY and CDR2 SMNVEV (reference sequence). The CDR3 is made up of 14 amino acids. Losses at the gene ends were 4 bases for V and 3 bases for J; bases not matched to a gene: 4. This chain's CDR3 is CASSSGTGYYEQYF. Written as DNA, the CDR3 is TGTGCCAGCAGTTCAGGGACAGGGTACTACGAGCAGTACTTC.

The chain recombines TRBV20-1 with TRBJ1-1; D unclear. CDR1 and CDR2 (germline): DFQATT, SNEGSKA (reference sequence). The CDR3 covers 10 residues. Written as DNA, the CDR3 is TGCAGCGCCACGGACACTGAAGCTTTCTTT. Its translation is CSATDTEAFF.

The chain couples TRBV19 to TRBJ1-5; a weak D match, TRBD1 (6 bases). V gave up 8 bases and J gave up 7 bases, with 15 bases separating them. The germline gives CDR1 LNHDA, CDR2 SQIVND (reference sequence). This CDR3 spans 13 amino acids. Here the CDR3 DNA reads TGTGCCAGTCAGGGGAGGGCGGACCAGCCCCAGCATTTT. Residues: CASQGRADQPQHF.

V usage is TRBV5-1 and J usage is TRBJ2-2; a weak D match, TRBD2 (6 bases). This CDR3 is 14 amino acids long. Germline V CDR1 and CDR2: SGHRS, YFSETQ. Trimming took off 6 bases at V and 1 base at J, with 10 bases between the two ends. The CDR3 region has the DNA TGCGCCAGCACGGGGACTTTGAACACCGGGGAGCTGTTTTTT. Its protein product is CASTGTLNTGELFF. Using reference TRBV5-1 and TRBJ2-2 for the parts outside the CDR3, the full variable domain is KAGVTQTPRYLIKTRGQQVTLSCSPISGHRSVSWYQQTPGQGLQFLFEYFSETQRNKGNFPGRFSGRQFSNSRSEMNVSTLELGDSALYLCASTGTLNTGELFFGEGSRLTVL.

The CDR3 loop is CASSYVVGRRENTQYF. CDR3 in DNA: TGTGCCAGCAGTTACGTGGTGGGAAGGAGGGAAAATACGCAGTATTTT. This chain connects TRBV6-2 or TRBV6-3 to TRBJ2-3; a possible D gene is TRBD2 (6 bases). Germline lookup yields CDR1 MNHEY and CDR2 SVGEGT. V gave up 2 bases and J gave up 7 bases, with 19 bases separating them. The CDR3 is 16 residues long.